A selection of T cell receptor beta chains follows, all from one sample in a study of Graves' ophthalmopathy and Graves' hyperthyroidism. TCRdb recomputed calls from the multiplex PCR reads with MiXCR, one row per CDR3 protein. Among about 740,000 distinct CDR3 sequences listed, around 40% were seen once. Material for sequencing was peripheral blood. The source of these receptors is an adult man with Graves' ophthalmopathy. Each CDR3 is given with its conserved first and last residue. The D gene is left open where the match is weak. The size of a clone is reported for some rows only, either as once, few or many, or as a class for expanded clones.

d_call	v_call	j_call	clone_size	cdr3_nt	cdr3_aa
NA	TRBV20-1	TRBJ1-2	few	TGCAGTGCTAGAGATGTCCAGGGAACTAACTATGGCTACACCTTC	CSARDVQGTNYGYTF
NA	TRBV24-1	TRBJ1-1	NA	TGTGCCTGGAGTGCCCGAAGGGACACTGAAGCTTTCTTT	CAWSARRDTEAFF
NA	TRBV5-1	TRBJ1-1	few	TGCGCCAGCAGAAAAGACACGGCTAACACTGAAGCTTTCTTT	CASRKDTANTEAFF
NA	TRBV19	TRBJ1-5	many	TGTGCCAGTAGTCCTCCACTGGGGGGGTCACAGCCCCAGCATTTT	CASSPPLGGSQPQHF
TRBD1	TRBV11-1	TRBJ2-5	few	TGTGCCAGCAGCCCTCAGGGACAGGGGGCTTGGGAGACCCAGTACTTC	CASSPQGQGAWETQYF
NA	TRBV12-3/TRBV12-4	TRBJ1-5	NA	TGTGCCAGCAGTTTTCGTCGCAGGGGCACGTATAGCAATCAGCCCCAGCATTTT	CASSFRRRGTYSNQPQHF
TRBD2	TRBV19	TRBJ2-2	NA	TGTGCCAGTAAGAAGCGGGAGGGCACCGGGGAGCTGTTTTTT	CASKKREGTGELFF
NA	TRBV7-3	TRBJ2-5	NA	TGCGCCAGCAGCCAAGTTGACGACGCAGGCCAAGAGACCCAGTACTTC	CASSQVDDAGQETQYF
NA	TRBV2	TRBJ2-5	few	TGTGCCAGCCTGACGGAGTACCAAGAGACCCAGTACTTC	CASLTEYQETQYF
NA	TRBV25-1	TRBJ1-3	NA	TGTGCCAGCAGTGATAGTGCCTCTGGAAGCACCATATATTTT	CASSDSASGSTIYF
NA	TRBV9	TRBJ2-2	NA	TGTGCCAGCAGCACCCAATGGGGGACCGGGGAGCTGTTTTTT	CASSTQWGTGELFF
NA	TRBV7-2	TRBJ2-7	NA	TGTGCCAGCAGCTTAGCGTTATTCAGCTACGAGCAGTACTTC	CASSLALFSYEQYF
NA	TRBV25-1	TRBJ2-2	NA	TGTGCCAGAAGGGGTACGAACACCGGGGAGCTGTTTTTT	CARRGTNTGELFF
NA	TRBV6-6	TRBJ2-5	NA	TGTGCCAGCAGACAAAGGGGGACCCAGTACTTC	CASRQRGTQYF
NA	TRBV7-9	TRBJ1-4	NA	TGTGCCAGCAGCTTAGTAGCTGGGGCCGAGAAACTGTTTTTT	CASSLVAGAEKLFF
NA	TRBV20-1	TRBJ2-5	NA	TGCAGTGCTGAGGGGCTCAGCACAGATACGCAGTACTTC	CSAEGLSTDTQYF
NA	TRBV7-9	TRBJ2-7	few	TGTGCCAGCAGCCAGGGACGCCCCGAGCAGTACTTC	CASSQGRPEQYF
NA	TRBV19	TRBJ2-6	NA	TGTGCCAGTAGTGCTACCCCACAGGGTTATGGGGCCAACGTCCTGACTTTC	CASSATPQGYGANVLTF
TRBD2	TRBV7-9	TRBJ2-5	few	TGTGCCAGCAGCTCTAGCGGGGGGGAAGAGACCCAGTACTTC	CASSSSGGEETQYF
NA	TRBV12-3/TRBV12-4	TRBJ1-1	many	TGTGCCAGCAGTTTAGCTGGGGGTGAAGCTTTCTTT	CASSLAGGEAFF
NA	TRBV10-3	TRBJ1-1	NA	TGTGCCACCACTTCAATGGCGGGGGGCGAGAACACTGAAGCTTTCTTT	CATTSMAGGENTEAFF
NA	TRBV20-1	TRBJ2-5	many	TGCAGTGGGCTCCGAGGAGAGACCCAGTACTTC	CSGLRGETQYF
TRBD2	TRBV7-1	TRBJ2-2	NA	TGTGCCAGCAGCTCAGGACTAGCGGGAATCGGGGAGCTGTTTTTT	CASSSGLAGIGELFF
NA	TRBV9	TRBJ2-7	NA	TGTGCCAGCAGCGTGGACCAGGGTCCCGGTCGTGAGCAGTACTTC	CASSVDQGPGREQYF
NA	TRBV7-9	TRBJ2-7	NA	TGTGCCAGCAGTCCGGGACTGGCGAGCAACTACAAGCAGTACTTC	CASSPGLASNYKQYF